This TCR beta chain stems from a study of shared clonotypes between healthy human individuals. Study background: The donors, a couple of women and a few men, were aged 18 to 49.

The CDR3 contains 13 residues. V lost 2 bases, J lost 3 bases, and 5 bases lay in between. Germline V gives CDR1 SNHLY, CDR2 FYNNEI. Only Caucasian adults living in Nashville, Tennessee served as donors. On this clone itself: Its antigen remains unidentified.

Study processing details: ImmunoSEQ sequences covered only the junction and lacked quality scores; filtering therefore differed. Generated by immunoSEQ multiplex PCR, the TCRdb table keeps only in-frame clones and is missing some. The V and J calls and clone size are taken from that table; D and trimming were inferred from the DNA. The table includes hundreds of thousands of clones, roughly 77% detected once. Study-level findings and limits: Among donors, sharing of clonotypes was expected to be affected by sequencing depth.

This TCR derives from a woman aged 40 to 49 in good health. Some clones in this sample may be carry-over from other donors' samples. This chain uses TRBV2 with TRBJ2-1; D ambiguous. The sequencing sample was made of PBMCs. The CDR3 DNA follows: TGTGCCAGCAGTGAACAGCTCTACAATGAGCAGTTCTTC. It translates to CASSEQLYNEQFF.